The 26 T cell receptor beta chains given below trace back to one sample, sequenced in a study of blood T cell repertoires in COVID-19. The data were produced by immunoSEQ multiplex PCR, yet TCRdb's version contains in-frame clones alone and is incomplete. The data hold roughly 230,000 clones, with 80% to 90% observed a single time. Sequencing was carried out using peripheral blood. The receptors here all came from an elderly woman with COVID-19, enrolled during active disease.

The CDR3 loop is CASSLGQGGNTIYF. Here the CDR3 DNA reads TGCGCCAGCAGCTTGGGGCAGGGCGGAAACACCATATATTTT. This sequence joins TRBV5-1 and TRBJ1-3, with a possible D match to TRBD1 (5 bases). Germline V gene lookup returns CDR1 SGHRS and CDR2 YFSETQ. The CDR3 runs to 14 residues. V gave up 0 bases and J gave up 4 bases, with 8 bases separating them.

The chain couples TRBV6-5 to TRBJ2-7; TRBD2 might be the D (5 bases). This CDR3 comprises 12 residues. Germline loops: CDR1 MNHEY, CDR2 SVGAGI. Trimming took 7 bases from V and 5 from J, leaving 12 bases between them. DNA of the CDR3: TGTGCCAGCAATAGACTACCCAACGAGCAGTACGTC. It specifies CASNRLPNEQYV.

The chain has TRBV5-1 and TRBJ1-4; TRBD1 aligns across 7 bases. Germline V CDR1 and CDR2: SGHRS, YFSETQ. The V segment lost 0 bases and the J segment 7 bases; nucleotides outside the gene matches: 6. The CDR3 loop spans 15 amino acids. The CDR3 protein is CASSLGQGSSEKLFF. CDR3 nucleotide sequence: TGCGCCAGCAGCTTGGGACAGGGCTCATCTGAAAAACTGTTTTTT.

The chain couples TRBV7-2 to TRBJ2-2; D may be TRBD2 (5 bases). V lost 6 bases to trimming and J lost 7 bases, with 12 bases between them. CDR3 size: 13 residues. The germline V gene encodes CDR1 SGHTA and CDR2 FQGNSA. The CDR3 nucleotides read TGTGCCAGCAGACCGTACGGGGACGGGGAGCTGTTTTTT. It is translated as CASRPYGDGELFF.

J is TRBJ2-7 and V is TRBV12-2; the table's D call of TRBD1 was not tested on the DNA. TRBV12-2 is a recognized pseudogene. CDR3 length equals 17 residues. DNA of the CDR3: TGTGCAAGTCGCCAAACAACCGGGACAGGGGAACGCTACGAGCAGTACGTC. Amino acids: CASRQTTGTGERYEQYV.

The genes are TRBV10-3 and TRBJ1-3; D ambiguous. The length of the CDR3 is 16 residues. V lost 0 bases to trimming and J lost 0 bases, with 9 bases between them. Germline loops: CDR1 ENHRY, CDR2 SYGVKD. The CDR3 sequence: CAISESSLGSGNTIYF. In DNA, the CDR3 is TGTGCCATCAGTGAGTCGAGTCTCGGCTCTGGAAACACCATATATTTT.

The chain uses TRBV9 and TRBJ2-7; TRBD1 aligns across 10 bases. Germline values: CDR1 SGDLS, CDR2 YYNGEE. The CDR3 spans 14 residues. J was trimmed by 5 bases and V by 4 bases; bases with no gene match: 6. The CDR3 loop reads CASSRGQGTHEQYF. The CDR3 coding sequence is TGTGCCAGCAGCAGGGGACAGGGGACCCACGAGCAGTACTTC.

CDR3 coding DNA: TGTGCCAGCAGCTTGGGCCCCTTGGAGGGCGAAGCTTTCTTT. Its translation: CASSLGPLEGEAFF. The chain is built from TRBV5-5 and TRBJ1-1; D unresolved. Germline-derived CDR1 and CDR2 are SGHKS and YYEKEE (reference sequence). CDR3 size: 14 residues. Trimming cost V 0 bases and J 8 bases, with 14 bases left between them.

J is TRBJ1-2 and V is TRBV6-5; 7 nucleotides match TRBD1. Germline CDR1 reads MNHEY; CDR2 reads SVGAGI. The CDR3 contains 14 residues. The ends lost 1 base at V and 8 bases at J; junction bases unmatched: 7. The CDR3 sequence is CASSYLTGSRGYTF. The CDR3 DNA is TGTGCCAGCAGTTACTTGACAGGGTCGAGGGGCTACACCTTC.

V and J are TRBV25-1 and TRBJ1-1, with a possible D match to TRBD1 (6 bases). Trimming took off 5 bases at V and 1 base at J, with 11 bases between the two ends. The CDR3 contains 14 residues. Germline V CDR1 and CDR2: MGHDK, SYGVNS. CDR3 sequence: CASSHLTGNTEAFF. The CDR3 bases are TGTGCCAGCAGTCACCTGACAGGGAACACTGAAGCTTTCTTT.

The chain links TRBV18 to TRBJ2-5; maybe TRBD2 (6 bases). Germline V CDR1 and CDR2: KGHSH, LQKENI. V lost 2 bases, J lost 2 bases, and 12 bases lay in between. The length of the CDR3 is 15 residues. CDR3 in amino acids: CASSPNRLVQETQYF. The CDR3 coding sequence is TGTGCCAGCTCACCAAACCGACTAGTACAAGAGACCCAGTACTTC.

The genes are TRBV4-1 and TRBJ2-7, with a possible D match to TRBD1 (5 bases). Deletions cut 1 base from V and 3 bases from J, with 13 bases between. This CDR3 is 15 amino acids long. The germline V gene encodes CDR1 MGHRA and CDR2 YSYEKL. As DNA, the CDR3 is TGCGCCAGCAGCCAAGGATGGCAGGGTAACTACGAGCAGTACGTC. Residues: CASSQGWQGNYEQYV.

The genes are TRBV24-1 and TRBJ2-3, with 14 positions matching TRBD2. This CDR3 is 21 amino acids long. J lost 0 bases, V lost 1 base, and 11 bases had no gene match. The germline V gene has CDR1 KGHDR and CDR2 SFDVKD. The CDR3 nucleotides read TGTGCCACCAGTGATTTCGGGACTAGCGGGGGCCTTCACTATAGCACAGATACGCAGTATTTT. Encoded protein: CATSDFGTSGGLHYSTDTQYF.

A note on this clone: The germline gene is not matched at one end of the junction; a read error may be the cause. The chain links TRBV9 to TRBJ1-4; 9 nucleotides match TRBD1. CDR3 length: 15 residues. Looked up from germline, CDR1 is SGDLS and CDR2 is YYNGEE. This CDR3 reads CASSVGQGINEKLFF. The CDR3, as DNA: TGTGCCAGCAGTGTAGGACAGGGGATTAATGAAAAACTGTTTTTT.

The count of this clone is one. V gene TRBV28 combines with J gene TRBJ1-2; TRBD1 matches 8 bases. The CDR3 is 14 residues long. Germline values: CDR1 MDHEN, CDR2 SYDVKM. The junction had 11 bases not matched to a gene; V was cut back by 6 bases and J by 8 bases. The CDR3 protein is CASSRRQGLGGYTF. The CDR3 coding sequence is TGTGCCAGCAGCCGGCGACAGGGGTTGGGAGGCTACACCTTC.

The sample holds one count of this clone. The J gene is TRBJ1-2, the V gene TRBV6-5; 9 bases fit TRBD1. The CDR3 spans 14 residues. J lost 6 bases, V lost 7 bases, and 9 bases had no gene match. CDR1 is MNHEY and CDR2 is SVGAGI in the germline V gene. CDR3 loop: CASKYSDRGDGYTF. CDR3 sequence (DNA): TGTGCCAGCAAATATTCAGACAGGGGGGATGGCTACACCTTC.

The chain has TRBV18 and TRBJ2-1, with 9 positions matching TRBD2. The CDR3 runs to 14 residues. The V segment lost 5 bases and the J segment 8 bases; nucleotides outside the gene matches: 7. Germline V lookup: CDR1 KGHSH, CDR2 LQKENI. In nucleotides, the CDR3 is TGTGCCAGCTCAGCGGGGGGGCATTTCGATGAGCAGTTCTTC. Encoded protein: CASSAGGHFDEQFF.

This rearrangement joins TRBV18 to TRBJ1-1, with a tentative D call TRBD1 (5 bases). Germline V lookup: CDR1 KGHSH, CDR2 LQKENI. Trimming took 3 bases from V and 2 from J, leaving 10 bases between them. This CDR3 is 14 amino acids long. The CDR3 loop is CASSPTVGNTEAFF. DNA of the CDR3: TGTGCCAGCTCACCGACAGTGGGAAACACTGAAGCTTTCTTT.

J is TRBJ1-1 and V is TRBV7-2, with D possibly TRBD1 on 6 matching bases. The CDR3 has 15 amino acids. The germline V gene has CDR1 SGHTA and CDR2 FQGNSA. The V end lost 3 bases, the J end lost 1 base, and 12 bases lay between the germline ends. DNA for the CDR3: TGTGCCAGCAGCTTCCAGACAGGAGAGAACACTGAAGCTTTCTTT. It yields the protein CASSFQTGENTEAFF.

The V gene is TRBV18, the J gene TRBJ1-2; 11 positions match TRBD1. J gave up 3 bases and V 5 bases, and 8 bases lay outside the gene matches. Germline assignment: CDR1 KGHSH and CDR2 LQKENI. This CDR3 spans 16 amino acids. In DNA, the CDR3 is TGTGCCAGCTCATCTCAGGGACAGGGGGGCGACTATGGCTACACCTTC. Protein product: CASSSQGQGGDYGYTF. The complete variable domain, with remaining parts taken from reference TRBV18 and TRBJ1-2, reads NAGVMQNPRHLVRRRGQEARLRCSPMKGHSHVYWYRQLPEEGLKFMVYLQKENIIDESGMPKERFSAEFPKEGPSILRIQQVVRGDSAAYFCASSSQGQGGDYGYTFGSGTRLTVV.

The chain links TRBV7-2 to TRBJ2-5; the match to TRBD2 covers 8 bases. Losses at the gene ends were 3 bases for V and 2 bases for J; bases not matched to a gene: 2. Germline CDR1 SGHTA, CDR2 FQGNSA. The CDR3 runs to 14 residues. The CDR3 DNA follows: TGTGCCAGCAGCTTGGGACTAGGGCAAGAGACCCAGTACTTC. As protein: CASSLGLGQETQYF.

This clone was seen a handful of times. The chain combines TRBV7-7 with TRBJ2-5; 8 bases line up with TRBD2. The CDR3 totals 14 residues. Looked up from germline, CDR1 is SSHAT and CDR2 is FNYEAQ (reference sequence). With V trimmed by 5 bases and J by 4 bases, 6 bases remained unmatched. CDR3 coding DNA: TGTGCCAGCAGCCCCGGGACTAGGTCAGAGACCCAGTACTTC. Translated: CASSPGTRSETQYF.

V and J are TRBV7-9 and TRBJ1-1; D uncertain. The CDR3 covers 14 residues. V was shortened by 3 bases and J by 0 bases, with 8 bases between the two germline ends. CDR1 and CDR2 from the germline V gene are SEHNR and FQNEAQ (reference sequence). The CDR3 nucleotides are TGTGCCAGCAGCTTGGAGACCATGAACACTGAAGCTTTCTTT. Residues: CASSLETMNTEAFF.

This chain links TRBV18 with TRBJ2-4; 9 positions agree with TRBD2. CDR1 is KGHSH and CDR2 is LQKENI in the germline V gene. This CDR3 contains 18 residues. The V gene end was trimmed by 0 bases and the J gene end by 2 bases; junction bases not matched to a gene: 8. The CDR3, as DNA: TGTGCCAGCTCACCACCGAGGGGCGGGGGGGCGACCAAAAACATTCAGTACTTC. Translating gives CASSPPRGGGATKNIQYF.

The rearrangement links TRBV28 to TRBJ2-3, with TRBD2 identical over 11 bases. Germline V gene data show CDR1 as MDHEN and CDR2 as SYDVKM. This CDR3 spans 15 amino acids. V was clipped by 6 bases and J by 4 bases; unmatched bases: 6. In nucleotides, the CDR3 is TGTGCCAGCAGAATAGCGGGGGGGCCGGCAGATACGCAGTATTTT. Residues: CASRIAGGPADTQYF.

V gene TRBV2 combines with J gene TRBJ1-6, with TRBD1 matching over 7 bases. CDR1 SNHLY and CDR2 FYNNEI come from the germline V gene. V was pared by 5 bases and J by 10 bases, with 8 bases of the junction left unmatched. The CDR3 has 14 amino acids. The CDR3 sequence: CASSSGTEISPLHF. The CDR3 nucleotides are TGTGCCAGCAGTTCCGGGACAGAGATATCACCCCTCCACTTT.